This T cell receptor beta chain was sequenced during a study of PD-1 blockade in classical Hodgkin lymphoma. General study results and limits: The origin of the repertoire differences remains undefined, with disease activity or prior therapy as possible causes. Before treatment, TCR diversity in newly diagnosed patients was reportedly lower than in healthy donors.

Measured with immunoSEQ multiplex PCR; TCRdb has only the in-frame clones, and not every one. The data hold about 25,000 clones, with roughly 94% observed a single time. Time point defined: newly diagnosed, previously untreated cHL patient sample. Newly diagnosed, untreated classical Hodgkin lymphoma PBMCs served as comparison. On this clone itself: Its antigen remains unknown.

The sample taken for sequencing was peripheral blood mononuclear cells (PBMCs). This TCR was recovered from a human donor with classical Hodgkin lymphoma.

The CDR3 DNA is TGTGCCAGCAGCTTAGGACCCCAGGAGACCCAGTACTTC. It codes for CASSLGPQETQYF. V and J are TRBV7-2 and TRBJ2-5; D uncertain. The CDR3 loop spans 13 amino acids. V lost 1 base to trimming and J lost 5 bases, with 8 bases between them. The V gene's germline CDR1 is SGHTA and CDR2 FQGNSA.